This is a list of T cell receptor beta chains from one sample in a study of blood T cell repertoires in COVID-19. The protocol was immunoSEQ multiplex PCR, while the TCRdb copy is restricted to in-frame clones and leaves out a portion. Of approximately 330,000 clones in the sample, about 90% were seen once. The sequencing sample was made of peripheral blood. All receptors come from a woman aged 40 to 49 with COVID-19, enrolled during active disease. The conserved cysteine and the conserved F or W are not part of the CDR3 here. Some rows have no size entry. The others give once, few or many, or a class for an expanded clone.

size: NA; V: TRBV5-1; length: 12; J: TRBJ1-6; CDR3: ASSFKSGNSPLH
size: NA; V: TRBV7-2; length: 11; J: TRBJ1-6; CDR3: ASSLNAVGPLH
size: NA; V: TRBV5-1; length: 12; J: TRBJ2-1; CDR3: ASSPPRVGNEQF
size: few; V: TRBV3-1/TRBV3-2; length: 10; J: TRBJ1-1; CDR3: ASSPTSRVAF
size: once; V: TRBV7-6; length: 14; J: TRBJ2-7; CDR3: ASSSRGRGGLHEQY
size: NA; V: TRBV27; length: 12; J: TRBJ1-2; CDR3: ASWDQGQGPRYT
size: NA; V: TRBV5-1; length: 12; J: TRBJ1-1; CDR3: ASSLGTVNTEAF
size: NA; V: TRBV4-1; length: 12; J: TRBJ2-1; CDR3: ASSGRGVDNEQF
size: NA; V: TRBV28; length: 18; J: TRBJ1-2; CDR3: ASSLKSQEQGARGSYGYT
size: once; V: TRBV7-2; length: 13; J: TRBJ1-2; CDR3: ASSPGGGRDYGYT
size: NA; V: TRBV7-2; length: 13; J: TRBJ1-2; CDR3: ASSLEQGESYGYT
size: NA; V: TRBV10-3; length: 12; J: TRBJ2-3; CDR3: AIGNLARPDTQY
size: NA; V: TRBV6-1; length: 14; J: TRBJ1-6; CDR3: ASSETLTGGNSPLH
size: NA; V: TRBV5-6; length: 11; J: TRBJ2-1; CDR3: ASSFDRGSEQF
size: NA; V: TRBV28; length: 13; J: TRBJ2-7; CDR3: ASSLGQAFPYEQY
size: NA; V: TRBV5-1; length: 16; J: TRBJ2-7; CDR3: ASSLEDSPELVGYEQY
size: NA; V: TRBV21-1; length: 16; J: TRBJ1-1; CDR3: ASSKGPWRGQENTEAF
size: NA; V: TRBV6-2/TRBV6-3; length: 11; J: TRBJ1-5; CDR3: ASSTLTGWPQH
size: NA; V: TRBV5-4; length: 13; J: TRBJ1-3; CDR3: ASSAQGTTGNTIY
size: NA; V: TRBV7-2; length: 16; J: TRBJ2-2; CDR3: ASSTRTSGGPATGELF
size: NA; V: TRBV5-1; length: 12; J: TRBJ2-1; CDR3: ASSTGTAFNEQF
size: NA; V: TRBV6-6; length: 12; J: TRBJ2-1; CDR3: ASSYSGLFNEQF
size: NA; V: TRBV29-1; length: 12; J: TRBJ1-6; CDR3: SAQTGGNNSPLH
size: NA; V: TRBV2; length: 11; J: TRBJ1-2; CDR3: ASSEPEVYGYT
size: NA; V: TRBV4-2; length: 12; J: TRBJ2-1; CDR3: ASSQEGGYNEQF
size: NA; V: TRBV14; length: 13; J: TRBJ2-3; CDR3: ASSQGDREGETQY
size: once; V: TRBV20-1; length: 14; J: TRBJ1-1; CDR3: SASGQGANMNTEAF
size: NA; V: TRBV27; length: 14; J: TRBJ1-2; CDR3: ASSLQHSRGRYGYT
size: NA; V: TRBV6-2/TRBV6-3; length: 12; J: TRBJ2-3; CDR3: ASSRQGSADTQY
size: NA; V: TRBV10-1; length: 12; J: TRBJ1-1; CDR3: ASSARGRKTEAF
size: NA; V: TRBV29-1; length: 12; J: TRBJ1-1; CDR3: SVVRLGANTEAF
size: NA; V: TRBV6-1; length: 12; J: TRBJ1-6; CDR3: ASSDRIPNSPLH
size: few; V: TRBV30; length: 11; J: TRBJ2-1; CDR3: ALDRTIRDEQF
size: NA; V: TRBV7-9; length: 11; J: TRBJ1-4; CDR3: ASSISRSEKLF
size: few; V: TRBV7-8; length: 12; J: TRBJ2-7; CDR3: ASSLQGRAYEQY
size: NA; V: TRBV7-9; length: 12; J: TRBJ1-4; CDR3: ASSDRVLNEKLF
size: NA; V: TRBV5-1; length: 12; J: TRBJ2-1; CDR3: ASSGEGTYNEQF
size: NA; V: TRBV30; length: 10; J: TRBJ1-2; CDR3: AWSGGNYGYT
size: NA; V: TRBV5-4; length: 11; J: TRBJ1-1; CDR3: ATWVWGGTEAF
size: once; V: TRBV7-2; length: 13; J: TRBJ2-7; CDR3: ASSPYIGATQEQY
size: NA; V: TRBV5-6; length: 12; J: TRBJ2-5; CDR3: ASSLASGGETQY
size: NA; V: TRBV12-3/TRBV12-4; length: 10; J: TRBJ1-3; CDR3: ASRPDRGTIY
size: NA; V: TRBV6-6; length: 11; J: TRBJ2-5; CDR3: AGAGLARETQY